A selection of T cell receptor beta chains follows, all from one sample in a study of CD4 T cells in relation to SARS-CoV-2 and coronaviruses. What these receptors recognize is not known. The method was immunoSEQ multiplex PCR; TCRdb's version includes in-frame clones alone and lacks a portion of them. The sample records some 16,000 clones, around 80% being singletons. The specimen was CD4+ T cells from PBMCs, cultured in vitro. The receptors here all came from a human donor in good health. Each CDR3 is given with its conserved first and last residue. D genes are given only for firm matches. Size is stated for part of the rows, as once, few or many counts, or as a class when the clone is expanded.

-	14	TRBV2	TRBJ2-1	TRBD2	CASGTSGALGEQFF	TGTGCCAGCGGTACTAGCGGGGCTTTAGGTGAGCAGTTCTTC
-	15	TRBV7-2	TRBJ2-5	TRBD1	CASSGDRGRQETQYF	TGTGCCAGCAGCGGTGACAGGGGGCGGCAAGAGACCCAGTACTTC
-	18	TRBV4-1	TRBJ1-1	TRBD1	CASSQDWGRRTGVTEAFF	TGCGCCAGCAGCCAAGATTGGGGCCGACGGACAGGGGTCACTGAAGCTTTCTTT
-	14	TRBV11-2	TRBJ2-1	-	CASSSIQGYNEQFF	TGTGCCAGCAGCTCGATACAGGGCTACAATGAGCAGTTCTTC
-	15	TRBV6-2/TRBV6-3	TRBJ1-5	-	CASSRSRQGNQPQHF	TGTGCCAGCAGCCGGTCGCGACAGGGCAATCAGCCCCAGCATTTT
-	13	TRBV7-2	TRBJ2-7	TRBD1	CASRRGQGLEQYF	TGTGCCAGCAGGAGGGGACAGGGATTAGAGCAGTACTTC
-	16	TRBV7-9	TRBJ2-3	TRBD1	CASSQDRVWSTDTQYF	TGTGCCAGCAGCCAGGACAGGGTTTGGAGCACAGATACGCAGTATTTT
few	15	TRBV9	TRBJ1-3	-	CASSVAIQTGNTIYF	TGTGCCAGCAGCGTAGCTATACAGACTGGAAACACCATATATTTT
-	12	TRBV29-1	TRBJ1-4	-	CSVGQGGEKLFF	TGCAGCGTTGGGCAGGGTGGGGAAAAACTGTTTTTT
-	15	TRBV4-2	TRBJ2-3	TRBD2	CASSNWGGYTDTQYF	TGTGCCAGCAGCAATTGGGGAGGGTACACAGATACGCAGTATTTT
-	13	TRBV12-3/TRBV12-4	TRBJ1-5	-	CASSFQGIQPQHF	TGTGCCAGCAGTTTCCAGGGGATTCAGCCCCAGCATTTT
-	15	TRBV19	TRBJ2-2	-	CASLGGSINSGELFF	TGTGCCAGTCTCGGGGGTTCCATTAACTCCGGGGAGCTGTTTTTT
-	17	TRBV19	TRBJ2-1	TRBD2	CASSGTSGRKIYNEQFF	TGTGCCAGTAGCGGGACTAGCGGGAGAAAGATCTACAATGAGCAGTTCTTC
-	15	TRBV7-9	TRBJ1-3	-	CASSLEGGSGNTIYF	TGTGCCAGCAGCTTAGAGGGAGGATCTGGAAACACCATATATTTT
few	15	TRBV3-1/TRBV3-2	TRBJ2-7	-	CASSQDRVKSYEQYF	TGTGCCAGCAGCCAAGATAGGGTCAAGTCCTACGAGCAGTACTTC
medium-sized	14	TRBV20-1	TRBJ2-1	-	CSASQAFGVDEQFF	TGCAGTGCTAGTCAAGCGTTCGGGGTGGATGAGCAGTTCTTC
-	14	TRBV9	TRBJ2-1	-	CASSVDGRTNEQFF	TGTGCCAGCAGCGTAGACGGCAGGACGAATGAGCAGTTCTTC
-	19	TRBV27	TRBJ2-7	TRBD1	CASSLSGTGGKRQSYEQYF	TGTGCCAGCAGTTTATCGGGGACAGGGGGCAAAAGGCAATCCTACGAGCAGTACTTC
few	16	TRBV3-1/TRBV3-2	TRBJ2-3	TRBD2	CASSQERLAGADTQYF	TGTGCCAGCAGCCAAGAAAGACTAGCGGGGGCAGATACGCAGTATTTT
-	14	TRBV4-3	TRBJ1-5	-	CASSQGRRHQPQHF	TGCGCCAGCAGCCAAGGGCGGCGCCATCAGCCCCAGCATTTT
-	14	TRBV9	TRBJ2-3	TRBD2	CASGTSGPSGTQYF	TGTGCCAGCGGAACTAGCGGACCTTCGGGTACGCAGTATTTT
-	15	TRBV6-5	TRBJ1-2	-	CASKVNQGTNYGYTF	TGTGCCAGCAAGGTGAACCAGGGAACTAACTATGGCTACACCTTC
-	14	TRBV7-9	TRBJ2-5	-	CASSLNQPQETQYF	TGTGCCAGCAGCCTAAACCAGCCTCAAGAGACCCAGTACTTC
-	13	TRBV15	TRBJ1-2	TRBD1	CATSRETGSGYTF	TGTGCCACCAGCAGAGAGACAGGGAGTGGCTACACCTTC
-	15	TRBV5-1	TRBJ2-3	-	CASSLEEGRTDTQYF	TGCGCCAGCAGCTTGGAAGAGGGTAGGACAGATACGCAGTATTTT
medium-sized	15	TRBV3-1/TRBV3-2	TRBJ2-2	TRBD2	CASRRTSESTGELFF	TGTGCCAGCAGGCGGACTAGCGAATCGACCGGGGAGCTGTTTTTT
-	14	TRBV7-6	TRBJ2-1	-	CASSSGVDPNEQFF	TGTGCCAGCAGCTCAGGGGTTGATCCCAATGAGCAGTTCTTC
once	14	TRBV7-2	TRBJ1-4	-	CASGRRGIDEKLFF	TGTGCCAGCGGCAGGAGGGGGATTGATGAAAAACTGTTTTTT
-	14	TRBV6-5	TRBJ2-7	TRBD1	CASSKDRVSYEQYF	TGTGCCAGCAGTAAGGACAGGGTCTCCTACGAGCAGTACTTC
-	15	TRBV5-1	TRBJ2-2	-	CASSLRQEGAGELFF	TGCGCCAGCAGCCTACGACAGGAAGGGGCCGGGGAGCTGTTTTTT
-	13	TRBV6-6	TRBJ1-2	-	CATVSSTNYGYTF	TGTGCCACCGTTTCGAGCACGAACTATGGCTACACCTTC
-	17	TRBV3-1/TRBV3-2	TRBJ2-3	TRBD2	CASSEGAGGYVADTQYF	TGTGCCAGCAGCGAGGGAGCGGGAGGGTATGTCGCAGATACGCAGTATTTT
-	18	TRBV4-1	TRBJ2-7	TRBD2	CASSQSSGRANRHYEQYF	TGCGCCAGCAGCCAGTCTAGCGGGAGGGCCAATCGGCACTACGAGCAGTACTTC
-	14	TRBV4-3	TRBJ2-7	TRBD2	CASSQDGTTGEQYF	TGCGCCAGCAGCCAAGATGGGACTACCGGCGAGCAGTACTTC
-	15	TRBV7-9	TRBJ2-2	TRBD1	CASSSEEGAIGELFF	TGTGCCAGCAGCTCCGAAGAGGGGGCTATCGGGGAGCTGTTTTTT
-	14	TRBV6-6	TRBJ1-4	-	CASSYTGGWEKLFF	TGTGCCAGCAGTTACACGGGGGGCTGGGAAAAACTGTTTTTT
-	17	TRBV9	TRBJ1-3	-	CASSADGQTALGNTIYF	TGTGCCAGCAGCGCCGACGGACAGACCGCCCTTGGGAACACCATATATTTT
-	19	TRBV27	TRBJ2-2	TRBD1	CASSFGRQGPESDTGELFF	TGTGCCAGCAGTTTCGGACGACAGGGGCCGGAGTCTGACACCGGGGAGCTGTTTTTT
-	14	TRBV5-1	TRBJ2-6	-	CASTQGTGANVLTF	TGCGCCAGCACCCAGGGAACAGGGGCCAACGTCCTGACTTTC
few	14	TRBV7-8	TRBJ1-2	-	CASSPVRIFGGYTF	TGTGCCAGCAGCCCCGTAAGGATTTTCGGTGGCTACACCTTC
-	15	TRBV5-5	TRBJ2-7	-	CASSYLITGQGEQYF	TGTGCCAGCAGCTATCTGATAACAGGGCAAGGGGAGCAGTACTTC
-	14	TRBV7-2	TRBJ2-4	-	CASSSQGFQGIQYF	TGTGCCAGCAGCTCCCAAGGGTTCCAGGGCATTCAGTACTTC
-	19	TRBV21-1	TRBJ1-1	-	CASSKPAFVDRGNETEAFF	TGTGCCAGCAGCAAACCGGCTTTTGTGGACAGAGGCAATGAGACTGAAGCTTTCTTT
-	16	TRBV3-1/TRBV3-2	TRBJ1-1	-	CASSQDRIGGSTEAFF	TGTGCCAGCAGCCAAGATCGGATAGGGGGTTCCACTGAAGCTTTCTTT
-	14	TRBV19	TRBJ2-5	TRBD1	CANTLDRNQETQYF	TGTGCCAATACCTTGGACAGGAACCAAGAGACCCAGTACTTC
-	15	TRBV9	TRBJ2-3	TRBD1	CASSVVGQATDTQYF	TGTGCCAGCAGCGTAGTGGGACAGGCCACAGATACGCAGTATTTT
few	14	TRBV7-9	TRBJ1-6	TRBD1	CASKQGGDNSPLHF	TGTGCCAGCAAACAGGGGGGGGATAATTCACCCCTCCACTTT
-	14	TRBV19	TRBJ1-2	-	CASSIAGPRYGYTF	TGTGCCAGTAGTATTGCCGGGCCACGTTATGGCTACACCTTC
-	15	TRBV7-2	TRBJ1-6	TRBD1	CASSLTGDYNSPLHF	TGTGCCAGCAGCCTCACAGGGGATTATAATTCACCCCTCCACTTT
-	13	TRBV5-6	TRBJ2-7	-	CASSSTGRYEQYF	TGTGCCAGCAGCTCGACAGGACGCTACGAGCAGTACTTC
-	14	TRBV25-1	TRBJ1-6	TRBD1	CASGGQVDNSPLHF	TGTGCCAGCGGGGGACAGGTGGATAATTCACCCCTCCACTTT
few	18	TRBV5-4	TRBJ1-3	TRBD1	CASSLSGRTGGTGNTIYF	TGTGCCAGCAGCTTGAGTGGACGGACAGGGGGAACTGGAAACACCATATATTTT
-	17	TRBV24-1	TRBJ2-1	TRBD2	CATSDNQGLAGGGEQFF	TGTGCCACCAGTGATAATCAGGGACTAGCGGGAGGGGGTGAGCAGTTCTTC
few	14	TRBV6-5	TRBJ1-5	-	CASSLDRNNQPQHF	TGTGCCAGCAGCCTAGACAGAAACAATCAGCCCCAGCATTTT
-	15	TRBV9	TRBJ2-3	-	CASSVRSESPDTQYF	TGTGCCAGCAGCGTACGGTCAGAAAGCCCAGATACGCAGTATTTT
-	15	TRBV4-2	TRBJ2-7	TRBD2	CASSQDPGGPYEQYF	TGTGCCAGCAGCCAAGACCCGGGAGGGCCCTACGAGCAGTACTTC